Sequencing of this T cell receptor beta chain was carried out in a study of regulatory T cells in long-lasting Graves disease. V lost 3 bases to trimming and J lost 6 bases; unmatched junction nucleotides: 11. CDR1 is PRHDT and CDR2 is FYEKMQ in the germline V gene (reference sequence). There are 16 residues in the CDR3. The TCR beta library used iRepertoire HTBI primers with Arm-PCR amplification of CDR3. TCRdb itself ran the multiplex PCR reads through MiXCR, one entry per CDR3 protein. Among 450,000 to 700,000 distinct CDR3 sequences listed, approximately 15% were seen once. Time point: newly diagnosed GD, antithyroid drugs for less than 3 months. From RNA extracted from PBMCs, the TCR library was made. Graves' disease diagnosis used American Thyroid Association guidelines. Study outcomes and limitations: Fewer public clonotypes were shared by new patients (over 950) than by persistent patients (around 2,900).

The table lists this clonotype with many counts. Antigen unknown. The sample was also reused in another study, on T cells in Graves' hyperthyroidism and ophthalmopathy. As that study records: Graves' hyperthyroidism showing no ophthalmopathy progression within 18 months was considered stable. HTBI primers were employed in a first-round RT-PCR of the TCR CDR3.

The sequencing here drew on peripheral blood mononuclear cells (PBMCs), taken at new diagnosis, from a patient treated with antithyroid drugs. The receptor comes from a young man with Graves disease. The V call is TRBV13, the J call TRBJ1-1; the match to TRBD1 covers 9 bases. CDR3 residues: CASSFRLSQGAAEAFF. In DNA, the CDR3 is TGTGCCAGCAGCTTTCGACTCTCACAGGGGGCGGCTGAAGCTTTCTTT. Together with reference TRBV13 and TRBJ1-1, the CDR3 gives the full variable domain: AAGVIQSPRHLIKEKRETATLKCYPIPRHDTVYWYQQGPGQDPQFLISFYEKMQSDKGSIPDRFSAQQFSDYHSELNMSSLELGDSALYFCASSFRLSQGAAEAFFGQGTRLTVV.